These 20 T cell receptor beta chains share one sample of origin, sequenced in a study of CDR3 diversity in severe acne (dated by TCRdb to between 2017 and 2020). The method was PCR. The data were produced on an Illumina HiSeq 2000. The public reads were run again by TCRdb, first through fastp at Q25 and then through MiXCR, and only productive beta chains were kept. Every distinct CDR3 protein forms one entry, paired with its most common genes and DNA. This sample comprises about 98,000 distinct CDR3 sequences, 51% of them detected only once. The top ten hold around 11% of the sample. Sequences were obtained from blood. Receptor source: a male donor with acne.

This clonotype showed up just a few times. The chain couples TRBV3-1 to TRBJ2-1; 7 bases align to TRBD2. V gave up 2 bases and J gave up 6 bases; unmatched junction bases: 4. From germline, CDR1 is LGHDT and CDR2 YNNKEL (reference sequence). This CDR3 comprises 14 residues. CDR3 residues: CASSQLRGSNEQFF. The DNA for the CDR3 is TGTGCCAGCAGCCAACTGCGGGGGAGCAATGAGCAGTTCTTC.

This clonotype has a handful of counts. The chain recombines TRBV6-1 with TRBJ1-5; 8 bases map to TRBD1. The CDR3 runs to 14 residues. The V gene's germline CDR1 is MNHNS and CDR2 SASEGT. The ends lost 7 bases at V and 0 bases at J; junction bases unmatched: 2. CDR3 amino acids: CASTGGFSNQPQHF. The CDR3 DNA sequence: TGTGCCAGCACAGGGGGCTTTAGCAATCAGCCCCAGCATTTT.

Many counts were recorded for this clonotype. The chain is built from TRBV6-1 and TRBJ1-5; no clear D gene. The CDR3 runs 13 residues. Germline CDR1 is MNHNS and CDR2 is SASEGT. The V end lost 2 bases, the J end lost 8 bases, and 10 bases lay between the germline ends. CDR3 DNA sequence: TGTGCCAGCAGTGAACCAGTTGGGGAGCCCCAGCATTTT. This gives the protein CASSEPVGEPQHF.

This chain uses TRBV5-6 with TRBJ2-5, with D uncertain. Germline V CDR1 and CDR2: SGHDT, YYEEEE. V lost 4 bases, J lost 3 bases, and 19 bases lay in between. CDR3 length equals 16 residues. The CDR3 region is CASSRLYCWRKETQYF. In DNA form, the CDR3 reads TGTGCCAGCAGCCGACTCTATTGCTGGAGAAAAGAGACCCAGTACTTC.

The chain joins TRBV2 to TRBJ2-7, with D unresolved. CDR1 is SNHLY, CDR2 FYNNEI, per germline. This CDR3 is built from 14 residues. V dropped 5 bases and J dropped 0 bases, with 11 bases sitting between them. The CDR3 nucleotides read TGTGCCAGCAGTTTGGGTAAATACTCCTACGAGCAGTACTTC. This gives the protein CASSLGKYSYEQYF.

A few counts support this clonotype. The chain has TRBV19 and TRBJ2-2; perhaps D is TRBD1 or TRBD2 (5 bases each). This CDR3 is built from 14 residues. CDR1 is LNHDA, CDR2 SQIVND, per germline (reference sequence). V lost 1 base and J lost 5, with 8 bases in between. The CDR3 region is CASSIGDGTGELFF. CDR3 bases: TGTGCCAGTAGTATAGGGGACGGTACCGGGGAGCTGTTTTTT.

The chain links TRBV5-1 to TRBJ1-2, with TRBD1 matching over 10 bases. Germline loops: CDR1 SGHRS, CDR2 YFSETQ. The CDR3 sequence is 14 residues long. J lost 6 bases, V lost 2 bases, and 4 bases had no gene match. This CDR3 reads CASSLSGQGDGYTF. The CDR3 nucleotides are TGCGCCAGCAGCTTAAGCGGACAGGGGGATGGCTACACCTTC.

The chain has TRBV24-1 and TRBJ2-5; 14 positions agree with TRBD2. The DNA end is a closer match to TRBJ2-7, so the J assignment may be wrong. The germline V gene encodes CDR1 KGHDR and CDR2 SFDVKD. There are 14 residues in the CDR3. The CDR3 sequence: CATGTSGSPYEQYF. The CDR3 bases are TGTGCCACCGGGACTAGCGGGAGCCCCTACGAGCAGTACTTC.

This chain connects TRBV25-1 to TRBJ2-1; tentative D call: TRBD2 (5 bases). V lost 8 bases and J 9 bases, leaving 14 bases between the germline ends. Germline CDR1 MGHDK, CDR2 SYGVNS. The CDR3 is 12 residues long. The CDR3 reads CASLDVRVEQFF. The CDR3 coding sequence is TGTGCCAGCTTGGATGTGAGGGTTGAGCAGTTCTTC.

A few counts support this clonotype. The chain has TRBV3-1 and TRBJ1-2; TRBD1 agrees at 8 bases. The CDR3 sequence is 17 residues long. The V gene's germline CDR1 is LGHDT and CDR2 YNNKEL (reference sequence). V gave up 0 bases and J gave up 2 bases; unmatched junction bases: 8. CDR3 nucleotides: TGTGCCAGCAGCCAAGACCTCGGACAGGGCCAAAACTATGGCTACACCTTC. Protein product: CASSQDLGQGQNYGYTF.

This clonotype was picked up a small number of times. This chain uses TRBV12-3 or TRBV12-4 with TRBJ2-7; 7 bases are shared with TRBD2. After removal of 3 bases from V and 5 bases from J, the junction contained 4 bases not matched to a gene. The CDR3 runs 13 residues. The DNA for the CDR3 is TGTGCCAGCAGTTTCCTGGGGGGGAACGAGCAGTACTTC. Translating it yields CASSFLGGNEQYF.

J is TRBJ1-5 and V is TRBV5-1; D remains unclear. Per the germline V gene, CDR1 is SGHRS and CDR2 is YFSETQ. The CDR3 is 14 amino acids. Trimming shortened V by 0 bases and J by 1 base, and 5 bases separated the two germline ends. CDR3 nucleotides: TGCGCCAGCAGCTTGGCCGGGAGCAATCAGCCCCAGCATTTT. Its translation is CASSLAGSNQPQHF.

Ten or more counts support this clonotype. The V gene is TRBV7-3, the J gene TRBJ1-1, with D uncertain. The CDR3 totals 15 residues. Germline CDR1 is SGHTA and CDR2 is FQGTGA. V dropped 5 bases and J dropped 1 base, with 14 bases sitting between them. CDR3 loop: CASSPRGGRNTEAFF. The CDR3 DNA is TGTGCCAGCAGCCCCCGAGGAGGGCGGAACACTGAAGCTTTCTTT.

This sequence joins TRBV29-1 and TRBJ2-7, with D maybe TRBD1 (6 bases). The CDR3 totals 13 residues. The germline CDR1 and CDR2 sequences are SQVTM and ANQGSEA. V was pared by 7 bases and J by 2 bases, with 15 bases between. CDR3 loop: CSAWGPDTYEQYF. The DNA for the CDR3 is TGCAGCGCCTGGGGGCCAGACACCTACGAGCAGTACTTC.

Many counts were recorded for this clonotype. The chain recombines TRBV7-8 with TRBJ2-3, with D tentatively TRBD1 (6 bases). The V and J ends lost 5 bases and 4 bases respectively, with 16 bases between them. The CDR3 is made up of 15 amino acids. Germline assignment: CDR1 SGHVS and CDR2 FQNEAQ. As DNA, the CDR3 is TGTGCCAGCAGCCCGGTTTGGTCAGGGGCAGATACGCAGTATTTT. Residues: CASSPVWSGADTQYF.

This clonotype was detected a few times. For the CDR3, the DNA is TGTGCCAGCAGCGTAGCGGCGTATGGCTACACCTTC. It specifies CASSVAAYGYTF. V usage is TRBV9 and J usage is TRBJ1-2; D not certain. There are 12 residues in the CDR3. Trimming removed 0 bases at V and 5 bases at J, with 5 bases between. Germline V gives CDR1 SGDLS, CDR2 YYNGEE.

This clonotype was recorded at least ten times. The V and J genes are TRBV20-1 and TRBJ2-5; TRBD2 matches 8 bases. Germline-derived CDR1 and CDR2 are DFQATT and SNEGSKA (reference sequence). The CDR3 loop spans 15 amino acids. The ends lost 1 base at V and 5 bases at J; junction bases unmatched: 9. The CDR3, as DNA: TGCAGTGCTAGAGCGGGGCGGGGGGCGCGGGAGACCCAGTACTTC. This sequence encodes CSARAGRGARETQYF.

The V gene is TRBV7-7, the J gene TRBJ1-1, with D possibly being TRBD1 (5 bases). Trimming took off 1 base at V and 1 base at J, with 10 bases between the two ends. The CDR3 loop spans 15 amino acids. Germline V gives CDR1 SSHAT, CDR2 FNYEAQ (reference sequence). As DNA, the CDR3 is TGTGCCAGCAGCTTAGGTGGGACGGAGAACACTGAAGCTTTCTTT. Encoded protein: CASSLGGTENTEAFF.

The V call is TRBV9, the J call TRBJ2-2; 7 bases match TRBD1. The germline CDR1 and CDR2 sequences are SGDLS and YYNGEE. The J segment lost 2 bases and the V segment lost 4 bases, leaving 5 bases of the junction unmatched. CDR3 size: 15 residues. The CDR3 DNA sequence: TGTGCCAGCAGCTCACGGGACAGCAACACCGGGGAGCTGTTTTTT. It translates to CASSSRDSNTGELFF.

This sequence joins TRBV4-3 and TRBJ2-2, with D unclear. Trimming left V 4 bases short and J 8 bases short, with 11 bases between. The CDR3 totals 13 residues. Germline CDR1 LGHNA, CDR2 YSLEER. The CDR3 reads CASSRLSPGELFF. For the CDR3, the DNA is TGCGCCAGCAGCCGCTTAAGTCCTGGGGAGCTGTTTTTT.